This T cell receptor (beta chain) was recorded in a study of cytomegalovirus exposure and HLA in healthy donors. Study context: Of several hundred genotyped donors, 65% to 85% clustered with self-reported Caucasian donors.

Findings and caveats of the study: According to a later analysis, most TCR beta chains associated with CMV appeared HLA-restricted. Reports described diagnosis of cytomegalovirus status by the classifier as highly specific and sensitive.

This PCR relied on a set of 60 Vbeta primers and 13 Jbeta primers. Per the study methods: Some 11 million of the roughly 80 million unique TCR beta chains counted in a later analysis were shared. This table comes from immunoSEQ multiplex PCR, and its TCRdb copy is limited to in-frame clones, with some not included. That table gives V, J and clone size, and the DNA gave D and trimming. The sample has around 140,000 clones. The CDR3 is 14 residues long. Germline V CDR1 and CDR2: LGHNA, YNFKEQ. Trimming stripped 0 bases from V and 5 bases from J, with 10 bases between. On this clone itself: Its antigen is currently unknown.

The V and J genes are TRBV4-2 and TRBJ1-1; D is possibly TRBD1 (6 bases). The sequenced sample consisted of PBMCs. This TCR derives from a woman in her forties or fifties in good health and CMV-seronegative. The CDR3 here is CASSQDPRGTEAFF. In nucleotides, the CDR3 is TGTGCCAGCAGCCAAGATCCCAGGGGAACTGAAGCTTTCTTT.